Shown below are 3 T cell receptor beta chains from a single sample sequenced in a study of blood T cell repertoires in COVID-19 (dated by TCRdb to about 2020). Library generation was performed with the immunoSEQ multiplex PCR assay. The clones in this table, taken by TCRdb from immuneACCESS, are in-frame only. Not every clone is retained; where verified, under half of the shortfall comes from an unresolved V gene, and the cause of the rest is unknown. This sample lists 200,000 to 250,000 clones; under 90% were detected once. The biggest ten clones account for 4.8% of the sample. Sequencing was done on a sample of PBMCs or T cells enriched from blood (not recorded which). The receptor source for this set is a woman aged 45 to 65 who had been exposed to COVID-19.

In DNA, the CDR3 is TGTGCCACCAGTGATGACGGGACAGGGAAACATGGCTACACCTTC. It specifies CATSDDGTGKHGYTF. The chain uses TRBV24-1 and TRBJ1-2; TRBD1 aligns across 9 bases. The V gene end was trimmed by 3 bases and the J gene end by 6 bases; junction bases not matched to a gene: 7. CDR1 is KGHDR, CDR2 SFDVKD, per germline. The CDR3 consists of 15 residues.

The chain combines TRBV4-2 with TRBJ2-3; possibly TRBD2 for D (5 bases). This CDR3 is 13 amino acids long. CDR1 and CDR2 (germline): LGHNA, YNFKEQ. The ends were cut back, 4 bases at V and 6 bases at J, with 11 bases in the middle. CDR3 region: CASSLDPGDTQYF. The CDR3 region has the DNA TGTGCCAGCAGCCTCGATCCGGGGGATACGCAGTATTTT.

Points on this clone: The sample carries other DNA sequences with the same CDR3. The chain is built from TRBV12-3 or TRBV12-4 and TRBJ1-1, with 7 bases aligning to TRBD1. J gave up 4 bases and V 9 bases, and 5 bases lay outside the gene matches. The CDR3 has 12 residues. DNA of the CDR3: TGTGCCAGTCGTCCAGGGGGCACTGAAGCTTTCTTT. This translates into CASRPGGTEAFF.